The source of this T cell receptor beta chain is a study of cytomegalovirus exposure and HLA in healthy donors. V lost 6 bases and J lost 9, with 15 bases in between. Germline CDR1 reads SGHTA; CDR2 reads FQGNSA. The CDR3 is made up of 12 amino acids. This PCR relied on a set of 60 Vbeta primers and 13 Jbeta primers. Profiled with immunoSEQ multiplex PCR; TCRdb holds only in-frame clones, not every one. The data hold about 210,000 clones, with around four fifths observed a single time. The chain combines TRBV7-2 with TRBJ2-7; a weak D match, TRBD1 (5 bases). The sample comprised PBMCs. The sequence was collected from a boy younger than 18 in good health and CMV-seronegative. The CDR3 here is CASSSNRGSQYF. The CDR3 DNA sequence: TGTGCCAGCAGTTCAAATAGGGGCTCGCAGTACTTC.